These 15 T cell receptor beta chains share one sample of origin, sequenced in a study of HIV-infected patients and healthy controls. TCRdb redid the calling of the 5' RACE reads with MiXCR, one entry per CDR3 protein. The sample records around 18,000 distinct CDR3 sequences, about a sixth being singletons. Sequenced material: CD8+ T cells from blood. These receptors came from a human donor in good health.

Ten or more counts support this clonotype. V and J are TRBV18 and TRBJ2-4, with D hard to call. This CDR3 region has 16 residues. CDR1 and CDR2 (germline): KGHSH, LQKENI. Between the trimmed V and J ends, which lost 5 bases and 1 base, there was a span of 15 bases. In DNA, the CDR3 is TGTGCCAGCTCATCCGACACCAGAGACGCCAAAAACATTCAGTACTTC. Its protein product is CASSSDTRDAKNIQYF.

This clonotype appeared many times. V usage is TRBV25-1 and J usage is TRBJ2-1; D is perhaps TRBD1 (5 bases). From germline, CDR1 is MGHDK and CDR2 SYGVNS. V lost 7 bases and J lost 7, with 14 bases in between. This CDR3 spans 13 amino acids. CDR3 protein: CASISGPGNEQFF. The CDR3, as DNA: TGTGCCAGCATTTCTGGGCCAGGGAATGAGCAGTTCTTC. Full variable domain (rest looked up from reference TRBV25-1 and TRBJ2-1): EADIYQTPRYLVIGTGKKITLECSQTMGHDKMYWYQQDPGMELHLIHYSYGVNSTEKGDLSSESTVSRIRTEHFPLTLESARPSHTSQYLCASISGPGNEQFFGPGTRLTVL.

In this sample, this clonotype turned up many times. The chain combines TRBV12-3 or TRBV12-4 with TRBJ2-7; the D gene could be TRBD1 or TRBD2 (5 bases each). The CDR3 loop spans 13 amino acids. Trimming took off 8 bases at V and 0 bases at J, with 11 bases between the two ends. The CDR3 reads CASAPGSSYEQYF. CDR3 DNA sequence: TGTGCCAGCGCCCCAGGGAGCTCCTACGAGCAGTACTTC.

This clonotype showed up just a few times. The J gene is TRBJ1-2, the V gene TRBV7-9, with D possibly TRBD1 on 6 matching bases. Between the trimmed V and J ends, which lost 0 bases and 5 bases, there was a span of 13 bases. The germline CDR1 and CDR2 sequences are SEHNR and FQNEAQ (reference sequence). The CDR3 contains 15 residues. The CDR3 DNA is TGTGCCAGCAGCTTAGCGGACAGAAGTTTTTATGGCTACACCTTC. Amino acids: CASSLADRSFYGYTF.

This clonotype has a count of ten or more. The rearrangement links TRBV15 to TRBJ1-1; D unresolved. Germline V gene sequence: CDR1 LNHNV, CDR2 YYDKDF (reference sequence). The CDR3 has 13 amino acids. V was trimmed by 1 base and J by 0 bases, leaving 3 bases between them. The CDR3: CATSRVLNTEAFF. DNA for the CDR3: TGTGCCACCAGCAGAGTACTGAACACTGAAGCTTTCTTT.

In its sample, this clonotype was seen a few times. The chain uses TRBV5-1 and TRBJ1-1; D is ambiguous. V lost 2 bases to trimming and J lost 6 bases, with 11 bases between them. Germline loops: CDR1 SGHRS, CDR2 YFSETQ. The CDR3 runs to 13 residues. CDR3 in amino acids: CASSFGVIAEAFF. CDR3 nucleotide sequence: TGCGCCAGCAGCTTTGGGGTTATCGCTGAAGCTTTCTTT.

This clonotype was counted at least ten times. The V call is TRBV7-3, the J call TRBJ2-1; unclear D gene. V was cut by 1 base and J by 2 bases, with 3 bases left in between. Germline V lookup: CDR1 SGHTA, CDR2 FQGTGA. This CDR3 contains 13 residues. The CDR3 is CASSLSPYNEQFF. The CDR3 DNA follows: TGTGCCAGCAGCTTAAGCCCCTACAATGAGCAGTTCTTC.

V is TRBV29-1 and J is TRBJ1-1; D perhaps matches TRBD1 (5 bases). The V gene lost 1 base and the J gene lost 13 bases, with 13 bases spanning the gap. From germline, CDR1 is SQVTM and CDR2 ANQGSEA. The CDR3 spans 11 residues. CDR3 protein: CSVEGTNTGFF. The CDR3 region has the DNA TGCAGCGTTGAAGGAACAAACACAGGTTTCTTT.

This clonotype was recorded a few times. The chain carries TRBV13 and TRBJ2-3; 9 bases line up with TRBD1. Trimming took 5 bases from V and 4 from J; bases not matched to a gene: 13. Per germline, CDR1 PRHDT and CDR2 FYEKMQ (reference sequence). CDR3 length: 17 residues. The DNA for the CDR3 is TGTGCCAGCAGCGTGCGGACAGGGGACGGTAATCCAGATACGCAGTATTTT. This encodes CASSVRTGDGNPDTQYF.

The V call is TRBV19, the J call TRBJ1-1; 7 nucleotides agree with TRBD1. Germline V CDR1 and CDR2: LNHDA, SQIVND (reference sequence). V lost 5 bases and J lost 4; bases outside the gene matches: 1. The CDR3 covers 12 residues. Here the CDR3 reads CASSAGGTEAFF. In DNA, the CDR3 is TGTGCCAGTAGTGCAGGGGGCACTGAAGCTTTCTTT.

This chain joins TRBV5-4 and TRBJ2-3, with 9 bases that match TRBD2. Germline trimming cut 5 bases from V and 2 bases from J; bases unmatched to any gene: 3. The CDR3 spans 14 residues. Looked up from germline, CDR1 is SGHNT and CDR2 is YYREEE (reference sequence). In nucleotides, the CDR3 is TGTGCCAGCAGGGCGGGAGGGGACACAGATACGCAGTATTTT. It is translated as CASRAGGDTDTQYF.

This clonotype was seen many times. V gene TRBV7-9 combines with J gene TRBJ2-5; 11 bases are shared with TRBD2. V shed 5 bases, J shed 0 bases, and the junction held 5 bases outside the gene matches. The CDR3 has 16 amino acids. The germline gives CDR1 SEHNR, CDR2 FQNEAQ (reference sequence). The CDR3 protein is CASSPGLAEYQETQYF. The CDR3 DNA is TGTGCCAGCAGCCCGGGACTAGCGGAGTACCAAGAGACCCAGTACTTC.

This clonotype was counted between two and nine times. A read error may account for a junction end that differs from germline. V is TRBV18 and J is TRBJ2-4; no clear D. Germline V gives CDR1 KGHSH, CDR2 LQKENI. The CDR3 covers 13 residues. The CDR3 reads CASSPPRRDIQYF. In nucleotides, the CDR3 is TGTGCCAGCTCTCCACCGCGTAGGGACATTCAGTACTTC.

This clonotype was seen at least ten times. The CDR3, as DNA: TGTGCCAGCAGCCTAAACCCCGGCAATCAGCCCCAGCATTTT. This translates into CASSLNPGNQPQHF. The rearrangement links TRBV5-4 to TRBJ1-5; D gene ambiguous. The CDR3 runs 14 residues. Trimming left V 4 bases short and J 2 bases short, with 10 bases between. Germline-derived CDR1 and CDR2 are SGHNT and YYREEE (reference sequence).

At least ten counts were recorded for this clonotype. The chain uses TRBV6-5 and TRBJ2-7; no firm D call. Germline loops: CDR1 MNHEY, CDR2 SVGAGI. The V and J ends lost 0 bases and 1 base respectively, with 4 bases between them. This CDR3 is 13 amino acids long. The CDR3 here is CASSYSDSYEQYF. The CDR3 DNA is TGTGCCAGCAGTTACTCAGATTCCTACGAGCAGTACTTC.